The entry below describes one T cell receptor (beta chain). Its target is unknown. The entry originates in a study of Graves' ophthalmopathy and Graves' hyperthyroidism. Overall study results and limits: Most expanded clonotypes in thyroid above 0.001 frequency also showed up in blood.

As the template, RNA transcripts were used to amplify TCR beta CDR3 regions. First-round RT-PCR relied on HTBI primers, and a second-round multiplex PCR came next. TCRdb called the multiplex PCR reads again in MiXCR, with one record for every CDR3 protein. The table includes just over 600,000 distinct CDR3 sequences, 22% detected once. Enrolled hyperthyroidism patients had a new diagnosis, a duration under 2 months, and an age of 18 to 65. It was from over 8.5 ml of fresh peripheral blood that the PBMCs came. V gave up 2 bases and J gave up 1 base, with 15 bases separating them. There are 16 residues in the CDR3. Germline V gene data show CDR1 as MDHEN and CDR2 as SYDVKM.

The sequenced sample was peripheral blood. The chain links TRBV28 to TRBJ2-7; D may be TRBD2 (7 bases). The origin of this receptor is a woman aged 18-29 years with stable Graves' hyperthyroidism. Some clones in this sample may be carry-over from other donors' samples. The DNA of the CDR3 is TGTGCCAGCAGTTTACGTGGGGGGGCTTCTTCCTACGAGCAGTACTTC. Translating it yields CASSLRGGASSYEQYF.